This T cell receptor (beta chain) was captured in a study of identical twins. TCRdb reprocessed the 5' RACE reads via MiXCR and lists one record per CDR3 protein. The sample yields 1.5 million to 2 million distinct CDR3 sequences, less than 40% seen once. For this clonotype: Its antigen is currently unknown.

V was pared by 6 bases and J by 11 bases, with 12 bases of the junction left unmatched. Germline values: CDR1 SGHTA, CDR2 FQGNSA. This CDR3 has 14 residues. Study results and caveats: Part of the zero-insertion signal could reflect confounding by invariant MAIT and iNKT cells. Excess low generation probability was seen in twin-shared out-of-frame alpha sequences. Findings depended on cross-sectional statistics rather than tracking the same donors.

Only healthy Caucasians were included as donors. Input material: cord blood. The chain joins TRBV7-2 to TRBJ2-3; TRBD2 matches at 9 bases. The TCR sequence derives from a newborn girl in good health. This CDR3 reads CASSPGTSPFGQYF. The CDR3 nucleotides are TGTGCCAGCAGTCCCGGGACTAGCCCCTTCGGGCAGTATTTT.